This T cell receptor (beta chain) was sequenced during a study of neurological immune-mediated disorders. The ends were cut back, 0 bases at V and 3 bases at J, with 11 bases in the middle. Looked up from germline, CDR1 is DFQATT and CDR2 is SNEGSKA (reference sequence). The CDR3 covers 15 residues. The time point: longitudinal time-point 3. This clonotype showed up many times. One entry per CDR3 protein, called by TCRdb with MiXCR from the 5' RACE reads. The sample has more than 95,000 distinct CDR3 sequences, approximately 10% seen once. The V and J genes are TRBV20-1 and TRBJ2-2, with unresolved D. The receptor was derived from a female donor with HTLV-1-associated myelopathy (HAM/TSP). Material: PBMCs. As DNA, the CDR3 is TGCAGTGCTAGAGATGGTAAAGCTTACACCGGGGAGCTGTTTTTT. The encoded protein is CSARDGKAYTGELFF.